This is a list of T cell receptor beta chains from one sample in a study of control samples from healthy donors and cancer patients. The table came from immunoSEQ multiplex PCR; TCRdb's copy has only in-frame clones and leaves some out. The sample has just under 150,000 clones; about 91% are singletons. Sequencing used blood. These receptors came from a man aged 30 to 39 in good health. The CDR3 runs from the conserved cysteine through the conserved F or W. D genes are given only for firm matches. The size field is filled for only some rows; it gives once, few, many or a size class.

v_gene,j_gene,d_gene,len,abundance,CDR3nt,CDR3aa
TRBV3-1/TRBV3-2,TRBJ2-2,TRBD2,17,-,TGTGCCAGCAGCCAAGAAGGGTCGGCTAGCGGGGGGTGGGAGCTGTTTTTT,CASSQEGSASGGWELFF
TRBV9,TRBJ2-2,-,19,-,TGTGCCAGCAGCGTAGCCCAAAGGGCGGGAATCGCGAACACCGGGGAGCTGTTTTTT,CASSVAQRAGIANTGELFF
TRBV6-5,TRBJ1-5,-,13,-,TGTGCCACCACCGGGACAACCAGTCAGCCCCAGCATTTT,CATTGTTSQPQHF
TRBV6-5,TRBJ2-4,-,13,-,TGTGCCAGCAGTCCCTCTAGCTACCTCCCTCAGTACTTC,CASSPSSYLPQYF
TRBV4-1,TRBJ1-5,-,14,few,TGCGCCAGCAGCCAAGAACAGGAGAATCAGCCCCAGCATTTT,CASSQEQENQPQHF
TRBV6-5,TRBJ1-2,-,14,-,TGTGCCAGCAGTAAGAGACAGGACCTATATGGCTACACCTTC,CASSKRQDLYGYTF
TRBV25-1,TRBJ1-2,TRBD1,13,-,TGTGCCAGCAGACTAGACAGGGAAGATGGCTACACCTTC,CASRLDREDGYTF
TRBV10-2,TRBJ1-1,-,15,once,TGCGCCAGCAGTCGGTCATCGGGGGGAACCACTGAAGCTTTCTTT,CASSRSSGGTTEAFF
TRBV7-9,TRBJ1-6,-,16,-,TGTGCCAGCAGCTTCGATCCCGGGACTGAGAATTCACCCCTCCACTTT,CASSFDPGTENSPLHF
TRBV21-1,TRBJ1-6,-,18,-,TGTGCCAGCATCACAGGTAGAACTTTATGTGGCTATAATTCACCCCTCCACTTT,CASITGRTLCGYNSPLHF